A selection of T cell receptor beta chains follows, all from one sample in a study of blood T cell repertoires in COVID-19. TCRdb keeps only in-frame clones here, not all; method: immunoSEQ multiplex PCR. The sample has about 200,000 clones; approximately 82% are singletons. Material for sequencing was peripheral blood. Every receptor here comes from a human donor with acute or convalescent COVID-19. The donor label of this sample is uncertain. Each CDR3 is given with its conserved first and last residue. A D gene is named only where the DNA matches it firmly. Where a row states a size, it is once, few, many or the class of an expanded clone; other rows omit it.

j_call	v_call	d_call	clone_size	cdr3_nt	cdr3_aa
TRBJ2-7	TRBV18	TRBD1	NA	TGTGCCAGCGCAACAGGGGAATTTTACGAGCAGTACTTC	CASATGEFYEQYF
TRBJ2-1	TRBV20-1	NA	NA	TGCAGTGCTAGGAAGACAAAAGAGCAGTTCTTC	CSARKTKEQFF
TRBJ2-5	TRBV3-1/TRBV3-2	NA	NA	TGTGCCAGCAGCCAAGAAGGAGAGGGAGGTTTCACTGGGTCCCAGTACTTC	CASSQEGEGGFTGSQYF
TRBJ2-4	TRBV6-5	NA	NA	TGTGCCAGCGGGATCGAGCCCGGAGGCATTCAGTACTTC	CASGIEPGGIQYF
TRBJ1-4	TRBV5-8	TRBD1	NA	TGTGCCAGCAGCTTGGAGTGGCAGGGGGTAGTTGAAAAACTGTTTTTT	CASSLEWQGVVEKLFF
TRBJ1-3	TRBV9	NA	NA	TGTGCCAGCAGCGTAGGGGGCGACAGGCTCGACACCATATATTTT	CASSVGGDRLDTIYF
TRBJ2-5	TRBV5-4	TRBD2	NA	TGTGCCAGCAGCTTGCCCCTAGCGGGAGGGCAAAAAGAGACCCAGTACTTC	CASSLPLAGGQKETQYF
TRBJ2-7	TRBV29-1	NA	NA	TGCATCCAATTCTACGAGCAGTACTTC	CIQFYEQYF
TRBJ2-1	TRBV27	TRBD2	NA	TGTGCCAGCAGTATCCTAGCGGGAGGGCTCAATGAGCAGTTCTTC	CASSILAGGLNEQFF
TRBJ1-6	TRBV21-1	NA	NA	TGTGCCAGCATTTACCGACAGAGTAATTCACCCCTCCACTTT	CASIYRQSNSPLHF
TRBJ2-7	TRBV18	NA	NA	TGTGCCAGCTCACCACCGGAGGCCTACGAGCAGTACTTC	CASSPPEAYEQYF
TRBJ1-5	TRBV30	NA	NA	TGTGCCTGGAGTGTACAACATCCTGCTGGCAATCAGCCCCAGCATTTT	CAWSVQHPAGNQPQHF
TRBJ2-5	TRBV11-3	TRBD2	NA	TGTGCCAGCAGCTCGGGACTAACGGAGACCCAGTACTTC	CASSSGLTETQYF
TRBJ2-3	TRBV10-3	NA	once	TGTGCCATCAGTGAGTCGGGTCTAGTGACGCAGTATTTT	CAISESGLVTQYF
TRBJ2-3	TRBV5-1	TRBD2	once	TGCGCCAGCAGCTCAGGGACTAGCGGGAGTGCAGATACGCAGTATTTT	CASSSGTSGSADTQYF
TRBJ1-1	TRBV18	TRBD1	few	TGTGCCAGCTCACCCCCCGGGACAGATGAAGCTTTCTTT	CASSPPGTDEAFF
TRBJ2-1	TRBV7-3	TRBD2	NA	TGTGCCAGCAGCAAAGGACTAGCGGAGGCCTACAATGAGCAGTTCTTC	CASSKGLAEAYNEQFF
TRBJ2-1	TRBV5-1	TRBD1	NA	TGCGCCAGCAGCTTATTGGGGGACAGGGCCTCCTACAATGAGCAGTTCTTC	CASSLLGDRASYNEQFF
TRBJ2-5	TRBV27	TRBD2	NA	TGTGCCAGCAGTTCATGGACTAGCGGGAGAGATCAAGAGACCCAGTACTTC	CASSSWTSGRDQETQYF
TRBJ1-6	TRBV6-4	NA	NA	TGTGCCAGCAGTGACTCGATAGAGGGGGGGGGCGCGGAGTATAATTCACCCCTCCACTTT	CASSDSIEGGGAEYNSPLHF
TRBJ1-1	TRBV4-2	NA	few	TGTGCCAGCAGCCAACAGGGAACTGAAGCTTTCTTT	CASSQQGTEAFF
TRBJ1-2	TRBV24-1	NA	NA	TGTGCCACCAGACGCGGGGCAGCCTATGGCTACACCTTC	CATRRGAAYGYTF
TRBJ1-6	TRBV4-3	NA	few	TGCGCCAGCAGCCAAGGAGGTAATTCACCCCTCCACTTT	CASSQGGNSPLHF
TRBJ1-2	TRBV6-5	TRBD1	NA	TGTGCCAGCAGCAGTACAGGGGGCGCCCATGGCTACACCTTC	CASSSTGGAHGYTF
TRBJ1-6	TRBV7-9	TRBD1	few	TGTGCCAGCAGCGCCGGGGACAGGGCTAATTCACCCCTCCACTTT	CASSAGDRANSPLHF
TRBJ1-2	TRBV7-9	TRBD1	NA	TGTGCCAGCAGCCTCCGGACAGGGTCGGGAGATGGCTACACCTTC	CASSLRTGSGDGYTF
TRBJ1-2	TRBV15	NA	once	TGTGCCACCAGCAGAGATCGGAAGGGGAACTATGGCTACACCTTC	CATSRDRKGNYGYTF
TRBJ1-5	TRBV4-1	NA	few	TGCGCCAGCAGCCAAGATGGGCAGGGCCATCAGCCCCAGCATTTT	CASSQDGQGHQPQHF
TRBJ1-1	TRBV18	NA	NA	TGTGCCAGCTCCCCTAGCGTCGGGGGAGGGAACACTGAAGCTTTCTTT	CASSPSVGGGNTEAFF
TRBJ1-6	TRBV12-3/TRBV12-4	NA	NA	TGTGCCAGCAGTACAGGCCTTTCCCCCCACTTT	CASSTGLSPHF
TRBJ2-1	TRBV3-1/TRBV3-2	NA	NA	TGTGCCAGCAGCCAATTTGTTTCGGTCGAGCAGTTCTTC	CASSQFVSVEQFF
TRBJ2-7	TRBV7-9	TRBD2	NA	TGTGCCAGCAGCTTCATTAGCGGGAGGCCCTCCGAGCAGTACTTC	CASSFISGRPSEQYF
TRBJ1-4	TRBV6-5	TRBD1	NA	TGTGCCAGCAGCGACAGGGCGTCTAATGAAAAACTGTTTTTT	CASSDRASNEKLFF
TRBJ2-5	TRBV19	NA	NA	TGTGCCAGTAGTATAGAAAGGGGCTGGAAGACCCAGTACTTC	CASSIERGWKTQYF
TRBJ1-5	TRBV21-1	NA	NA	TGTGCCAGCAGCAAAGCCGTTCCCGACCCTGGACAGGGTCACAATCAGCCCCAGCATTTT	CASSKAVPDPGQGHNQPQHF
TRBJ2-1	TRBV5-1	TRBD2	NA	TGCGCCAGCACCCCCAGCGGGAGGGCCGTTTACAATGAGCAGTTCTTC	CASTPSGRAVYNEQFF
TRBJ1-3	TRBV12-5	NA	once	TGTGCTAGTGGTGCAGGGGTAGGAAACACCATATATTTT	CASGAGVGNTIYF
TRBJ2-2	TRBV2	TRBD1	NA	TGTGCCAGCAGTGAACAGGGGGTGGTCACCGGGGAGCTGTTTTTT	CASSEQGVVTGELFF
TRBJ1-4	TRBV5-6	NA	NA	TGTGCCAGCAGCTGGGGGCCCACAGAAAATAATGAAAAACTGTTTTTT	CASSWGPTENNEKLFF
TRBJ2-7	TRBV5-1	TRBD1	NA	TGCGCCAGCAGCTTGCTTCCAGGGGGCTACGAGCAGTACTTC	CASSLLPGGYEQYF
TRBJ1-1	TRBV27	NA	NA	TGTGCCAGCAGTTTATCGGCAGGCCTGAACACTGAAGCTTTCTTT	CASSLSAGLNTEAFF
TRBJ1-5	TRBV4-2	NA	once	TGTGCCAGCAGCCAAGAGACGGGGAATGGCAATCAGCCCCAGCATTTT	CASSQETGNGNQPQHF
TRBJ1-2	TRBV18	NA	NA	TGTGCCAGCTCACAAGTAAGTGGTGGAGGAGATGGCTACACCTTC	CASSQVSGGGDGYTF
TRBJ1-3	TRBV6-5	NA	NA	TGTGCCAGCAGTTACTCGGGGGGATCCGGAAACACCATATATTTT	CASSYSGGSGNTIYF
TRBJ1-4	TRBV7-9	NA	NA	TGTGCCAGCAGCCCCCCCTCAGGGGTAAAACTGTTTTTT	CASSPPSGVKLFF
TRBJ1-2	TRBV7-9	TRBD1	NA	TGTGCCAGCAGCTCGACAGGGGTTTCGGTTTATGGCTACACCTTC	CASSSTGVSVYGYTF
TRBJ2-3	TRBV7-8	TRBD2	NA	TGTGCCAGCAGCTTAGTGACTAGCGGGATGGATACGCAGTATTTT	CASSLVTSGMDTQYF
TRBJ1-1	TRBV18	NA	NA	TGTGCCAGCTCACCAATCCCCGACATGCCGGAAGCTTTCTTT	CASSPIPDMPEAFF
TRBJ2-4	TRBV5-8	NA	NA	TGTGCCAGCAGCCTCGGATCAGCGACCAAAAACATTCAGTACTTC	CASSLGSATKNIQYF
TRBJ1-3	TRBV5-1	NA	NA	TGCGCCAGCAGCTTCGCCGGAGCCCAGTCGGACACCATATATTTT	CASSFAGAQSDTIYF
TRBJ2-6	TRBV30	NA	NA	TGTGCCTGGAGTGTACTGGGGGCGGCTGGGGCCAACGTCCTGACTTTC	CAWSVLGAAGANVLTF
TRBJ2-7	TRBV19	NA	NA	TGTGCCAGTAGTAAAACTTGGACAGCAGCCTACGAGCAGTACTTC	CASSKTWTAAYEQYF
TRBJ2-3	TRBV9	TRBD1	NA	TGTGCCAGCAGCGTTCAGGGGGCGCTTGGCACAGATACGCAGTATTTT	CASSVQGALGTDTQYF
TRBJ2-1	TRBV2	NA	NA	TGTGCCAGCAGTGAAATAGGGGGGCAGTTCTTC	CASSEIGGQFF
TRBJ2-5	TRBV5-4	TRBD2	few	TGTGCCAGCAGCTCCCCAGCGGGAGGGGCCACGCGGGAGACCCAGTACTTC	CASSSPAGGATRETQYF
TRBJ1-4	TRBV19	NA	NA	TGTGCCAGTAGTATCGTACGGGGCAGGGGAGATGAAAAACTGTTTTTT	CASSIVRGRGDEKLFF
TRBJ2-1	TRBV3-1/TRBV3-2	NA	NA	TGTGCCAGCAGCCAAGATAAGGGTGGGAGTAGCTACAATGAGCAGTTCTTC	CASSQDKGGSSYNEQFF
TRBJ2-3	TRBV3-1/TRBV3-2	TRBD2	once	TGTGCCAGCAGCCAAGTTAGCGGGAGCCCGGATACGCAGTATTTT	CASSQVSGSPDTQYF
TRBJ2-3	TRBV30	NA	NA	TGTGCCTGGAGTGTAGGTACAGGGAGCACAGATACGCAGTATTTT	CAWSVGTGSTDTQYF